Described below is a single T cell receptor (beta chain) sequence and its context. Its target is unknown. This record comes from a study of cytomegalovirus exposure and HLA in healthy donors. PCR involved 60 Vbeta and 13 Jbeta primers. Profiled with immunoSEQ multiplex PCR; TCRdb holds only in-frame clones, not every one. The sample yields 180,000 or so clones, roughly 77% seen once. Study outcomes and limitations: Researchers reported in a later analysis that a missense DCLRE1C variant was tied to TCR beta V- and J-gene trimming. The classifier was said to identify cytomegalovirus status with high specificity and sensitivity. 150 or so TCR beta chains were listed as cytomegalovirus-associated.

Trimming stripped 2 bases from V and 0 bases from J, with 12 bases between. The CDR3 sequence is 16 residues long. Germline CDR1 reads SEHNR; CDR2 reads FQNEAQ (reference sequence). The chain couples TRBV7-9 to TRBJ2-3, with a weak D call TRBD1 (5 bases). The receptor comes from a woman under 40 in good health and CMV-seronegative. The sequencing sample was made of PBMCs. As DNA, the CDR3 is TGTGCCAGCAGCTTAATAGCCAGGGTCAGCACAGATACGCAGTATTTT. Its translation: CASSLIARVSTDTQYF.